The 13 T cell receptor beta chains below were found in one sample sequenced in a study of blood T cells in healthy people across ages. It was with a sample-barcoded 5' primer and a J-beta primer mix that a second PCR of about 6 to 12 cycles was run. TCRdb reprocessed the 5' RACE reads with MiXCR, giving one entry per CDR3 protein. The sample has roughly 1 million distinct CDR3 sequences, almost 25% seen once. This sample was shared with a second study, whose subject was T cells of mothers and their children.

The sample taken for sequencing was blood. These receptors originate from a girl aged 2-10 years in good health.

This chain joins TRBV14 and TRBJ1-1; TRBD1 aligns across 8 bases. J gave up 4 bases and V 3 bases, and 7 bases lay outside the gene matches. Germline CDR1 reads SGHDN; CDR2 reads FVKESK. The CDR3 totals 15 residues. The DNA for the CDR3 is TGTGCCAGCAGCCAGGTTCAGGGGGCGGCCACTGAAGCTTTCTTT. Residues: CASSQVQGAATEAFF.

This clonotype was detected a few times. The CDR3 loop reads CSVGRGVAFF. As DNA, the CDR3 is TGCAGCGTTGGGCGGGGGGTCGCTTTCTTT. The chain joins TRBV29-1 to TRBJ1-1, with D possibly TRBD1 on 5 matching bases. Germline values: CDR1 SQVTM, CDR2 ANQGSEA. V lost 4 bases, J lost 11 bases, and 11 bases lay in between. The CDR3 is 10 residues long.

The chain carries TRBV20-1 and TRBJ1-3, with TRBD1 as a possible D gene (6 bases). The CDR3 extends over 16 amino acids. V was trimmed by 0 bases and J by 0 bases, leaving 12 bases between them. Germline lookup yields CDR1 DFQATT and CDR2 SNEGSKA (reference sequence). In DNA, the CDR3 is TGCAGTGCTAGAGACACAACAGGGATCTCTGGAAACACCATATATTTT. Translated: CSARDTTGISGNTIYF.

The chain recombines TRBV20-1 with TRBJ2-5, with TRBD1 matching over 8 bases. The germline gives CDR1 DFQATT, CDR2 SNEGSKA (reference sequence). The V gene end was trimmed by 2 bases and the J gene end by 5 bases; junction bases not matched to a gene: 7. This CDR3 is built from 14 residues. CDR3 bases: TGCAGTGCTAGAAGGACAGGGAGGTTGGAGACCCAGTACTTC. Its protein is CSARRTGRLETQYF.

CDR3 sequence reads: CAILSFGGYTF. CDR3 nucleotide sequence: TGTGCCATCCTTTCCTTCGGGGGCTACACCTTC. The chain couples TRBV28 to TRBJ1-2; no reliable D call. The CDR3 is 11 amino acids. Trimming shortened V by 10 bases and J by 8 bases, and 14 bases separated the two germline ends. Per germline, CDR1 MDHEN and CDR2 SYDVKM.

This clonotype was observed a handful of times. DNA for the CDR3: TGTGCCAGCAGGGACCTCCTAGGGGTATACGAGCAGTACTTC. This codes for CASRDLLGVYEQYF. This chain connects TRBV6-1 to TRBJ2-7; tentative D call: TRBD1 (5 bases). This CDR3 is built from 14 residues. Trimming took off 6 bases at V and 4 bases at J, with 16 bases between the two ends. Germline V gene lookup returns CDR1 MNHNS and CDR2 SASEGT.

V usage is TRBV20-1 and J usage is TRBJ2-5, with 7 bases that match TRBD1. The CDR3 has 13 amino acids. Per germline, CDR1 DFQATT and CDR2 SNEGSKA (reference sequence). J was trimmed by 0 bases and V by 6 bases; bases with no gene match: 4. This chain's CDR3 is CSAPRGNQETQYF. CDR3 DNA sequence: TGCAGTGCCCCCAGGGGGAACCAAGAGACCCAGTACTTC.

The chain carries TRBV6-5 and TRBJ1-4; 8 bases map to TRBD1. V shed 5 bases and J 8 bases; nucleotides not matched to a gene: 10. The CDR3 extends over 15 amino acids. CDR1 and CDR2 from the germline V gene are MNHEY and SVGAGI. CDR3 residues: CASSPYLQGGEKLFF. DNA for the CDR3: TGTGCCAGCAGTCCCTATCTACAGGGGGGCGAAAAACTGTTTTTT.

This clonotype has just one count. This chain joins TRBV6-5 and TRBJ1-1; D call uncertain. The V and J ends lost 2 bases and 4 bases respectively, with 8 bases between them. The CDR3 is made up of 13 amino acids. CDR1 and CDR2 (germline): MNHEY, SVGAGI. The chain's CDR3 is CASSYEQRTEAFF. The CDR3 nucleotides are TGTGCCAGCAGTTACGAACAGCGCACTGAAGCTTTCTTT.

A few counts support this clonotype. As DNA, the CDR3 is TGTGCCACCAGCAGAGATGGTGACAGGGACACAGATACGCAGTATTTT. It codes for CATSRDGDRDTDTQYF. J is TRBJ2-3 and V is TRBV15; 7 bases agree with TRBD1. Germline CDR1 LNHNV, CDR2 YYDKDF (reference sequence). The CDR3 loop spans 16 amino acids. J gave up 2 bases and V 0 bases, and 5 bases lay outside the gene matches.

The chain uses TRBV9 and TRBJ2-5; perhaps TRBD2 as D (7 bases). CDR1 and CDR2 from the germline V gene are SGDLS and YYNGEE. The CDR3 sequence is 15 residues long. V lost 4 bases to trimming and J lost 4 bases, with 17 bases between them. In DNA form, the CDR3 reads TGTGCCAGCAGCCCCCTAGGGGGGGGGCCAGAGACCCAGTACTTC. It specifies CASSPLGGGPETQYF.

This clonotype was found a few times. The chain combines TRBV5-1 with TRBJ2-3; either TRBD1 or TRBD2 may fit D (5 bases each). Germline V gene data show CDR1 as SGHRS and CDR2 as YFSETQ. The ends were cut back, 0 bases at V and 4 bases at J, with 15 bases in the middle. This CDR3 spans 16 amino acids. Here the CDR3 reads CASSLAPGTTPDTQYF. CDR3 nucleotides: TGCGCCAGCAGCTTGGCCCCCGGGACGACACCAGATACGCAGTATTTT.

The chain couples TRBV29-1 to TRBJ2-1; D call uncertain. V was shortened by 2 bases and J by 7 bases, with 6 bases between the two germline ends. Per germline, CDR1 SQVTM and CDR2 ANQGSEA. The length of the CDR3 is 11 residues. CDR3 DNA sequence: TGCAGCGTTGAATCTTGGAATGAGCAGTTCTTC. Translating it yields CSVESWNEQFF.